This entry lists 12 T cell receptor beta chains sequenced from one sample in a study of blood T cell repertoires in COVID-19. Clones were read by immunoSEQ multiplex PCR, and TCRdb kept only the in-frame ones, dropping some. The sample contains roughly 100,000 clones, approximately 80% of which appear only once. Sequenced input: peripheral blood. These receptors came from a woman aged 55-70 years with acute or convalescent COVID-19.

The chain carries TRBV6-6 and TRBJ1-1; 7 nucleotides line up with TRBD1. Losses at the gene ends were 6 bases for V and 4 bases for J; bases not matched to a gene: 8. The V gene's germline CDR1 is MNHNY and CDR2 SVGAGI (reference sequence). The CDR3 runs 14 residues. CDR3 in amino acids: CASSRGAPATEAFF. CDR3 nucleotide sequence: TGTGCCAGCAGCAGGGGGGCCCCGGCCACTGAAGCTTTCTTT.

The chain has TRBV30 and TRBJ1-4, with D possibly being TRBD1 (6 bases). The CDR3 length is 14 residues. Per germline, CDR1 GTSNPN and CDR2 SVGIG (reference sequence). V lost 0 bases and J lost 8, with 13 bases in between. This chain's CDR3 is CAWSVHAGAEKLFF. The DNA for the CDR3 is TGTGCCTGGAGTGTACACGCAGGGGCAGAAAAACTGTTTTTT.

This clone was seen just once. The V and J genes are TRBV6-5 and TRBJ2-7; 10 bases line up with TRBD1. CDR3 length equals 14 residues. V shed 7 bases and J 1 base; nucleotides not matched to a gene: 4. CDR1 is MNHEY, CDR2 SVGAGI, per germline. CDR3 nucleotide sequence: TGTGCCAGCATTCCGGGACAGGGGTCCTACGAGCAGTACTTC. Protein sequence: CASIPGQGSYEQYF.

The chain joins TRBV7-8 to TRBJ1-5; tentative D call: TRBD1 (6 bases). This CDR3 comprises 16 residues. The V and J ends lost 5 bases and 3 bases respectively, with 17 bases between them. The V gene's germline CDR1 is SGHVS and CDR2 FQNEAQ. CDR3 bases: TGTGCCAGCAGCGCCCGGCCGAGGGGGTCCAATCAGCCCCAGCATTTT. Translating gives CASSARPRGSNQPQHF. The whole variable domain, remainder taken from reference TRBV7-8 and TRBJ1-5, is GAGVSQSPRYKVAKRGQDVALRCDPISGHVSLFWYQQALGQGPEFLTYFQNEAQLDKSGLPSDRFFAERPEGSVSTLKIQRTQQEDSAVYLCASSARPRGSNQPQHFGDGTRLSIL.

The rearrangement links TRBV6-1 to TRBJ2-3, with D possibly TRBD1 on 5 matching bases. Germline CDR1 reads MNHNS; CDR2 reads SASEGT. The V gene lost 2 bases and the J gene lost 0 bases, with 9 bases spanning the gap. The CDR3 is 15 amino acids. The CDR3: CASSEWGGSTDTQYF. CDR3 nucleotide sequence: TGTGCCAGCAGTGAATGGGGCGGTAGCACAGATACGCAGTATTTT.

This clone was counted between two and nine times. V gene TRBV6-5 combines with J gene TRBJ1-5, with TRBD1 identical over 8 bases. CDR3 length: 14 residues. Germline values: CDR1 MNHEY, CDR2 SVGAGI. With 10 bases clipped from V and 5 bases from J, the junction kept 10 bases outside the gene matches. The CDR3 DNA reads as TGTGCCACCACCCCGGGACAGGTGGATCAGCCCCAGCATTTT. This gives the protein CATTPGQVDQPQHF.

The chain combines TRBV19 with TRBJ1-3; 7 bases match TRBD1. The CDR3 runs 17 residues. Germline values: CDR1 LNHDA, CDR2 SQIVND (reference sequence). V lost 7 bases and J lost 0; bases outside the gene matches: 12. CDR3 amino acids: CASKTPGQTFSGNTIYF. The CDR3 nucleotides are TGTGCCAGTAAAACCCCGGGACAGACCTTCTCTGGAAACACCATATATTTT.

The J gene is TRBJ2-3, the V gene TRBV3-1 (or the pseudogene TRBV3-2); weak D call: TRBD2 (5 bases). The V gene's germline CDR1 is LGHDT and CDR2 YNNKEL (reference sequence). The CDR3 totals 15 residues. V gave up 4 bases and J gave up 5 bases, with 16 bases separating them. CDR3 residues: CASSRMNAGVDTQYF. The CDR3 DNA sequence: TGTGCCAGCAGCCGAATGAACGCCGGGGTAGATACGCAGTATTTT.

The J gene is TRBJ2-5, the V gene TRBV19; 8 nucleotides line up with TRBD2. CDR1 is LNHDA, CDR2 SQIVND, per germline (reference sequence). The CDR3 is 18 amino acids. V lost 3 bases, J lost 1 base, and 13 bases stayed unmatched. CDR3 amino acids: CASSISPGGGGSQETQYF. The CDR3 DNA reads TGTGCCAGTAGTATTTCGCCCGGGGGGGGCGGTAGCCAAGAGACCCAGTACTTC.

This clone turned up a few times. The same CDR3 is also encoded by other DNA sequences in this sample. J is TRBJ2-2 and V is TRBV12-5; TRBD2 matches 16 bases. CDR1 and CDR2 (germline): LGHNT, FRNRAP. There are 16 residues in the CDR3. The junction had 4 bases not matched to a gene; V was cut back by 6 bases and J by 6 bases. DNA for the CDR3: TGTGCTAGTGGCCCCGGGACTAGCGGGAGGGCCGGGGAGCTGTTTTTT. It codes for CASGPGTSGRAGELFF.

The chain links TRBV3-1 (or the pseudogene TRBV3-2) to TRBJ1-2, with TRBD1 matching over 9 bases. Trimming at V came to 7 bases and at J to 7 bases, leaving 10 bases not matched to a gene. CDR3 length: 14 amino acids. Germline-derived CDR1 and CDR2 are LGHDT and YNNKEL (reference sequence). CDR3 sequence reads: CASNWGQGTGGYTF. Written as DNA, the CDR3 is TGTGCCAGCAATTGGGGACAGGGAACGGGTGGCTACACCTTC.

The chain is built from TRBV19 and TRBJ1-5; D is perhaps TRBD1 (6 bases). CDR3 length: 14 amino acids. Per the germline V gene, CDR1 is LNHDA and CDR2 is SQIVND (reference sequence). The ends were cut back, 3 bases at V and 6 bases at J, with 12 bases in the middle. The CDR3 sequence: CASSMGGQGQPQHF. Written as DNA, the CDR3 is TGTGCCAGTAGTATGGGGGGGCAGGGTCAGCCCCAGCATTTT.